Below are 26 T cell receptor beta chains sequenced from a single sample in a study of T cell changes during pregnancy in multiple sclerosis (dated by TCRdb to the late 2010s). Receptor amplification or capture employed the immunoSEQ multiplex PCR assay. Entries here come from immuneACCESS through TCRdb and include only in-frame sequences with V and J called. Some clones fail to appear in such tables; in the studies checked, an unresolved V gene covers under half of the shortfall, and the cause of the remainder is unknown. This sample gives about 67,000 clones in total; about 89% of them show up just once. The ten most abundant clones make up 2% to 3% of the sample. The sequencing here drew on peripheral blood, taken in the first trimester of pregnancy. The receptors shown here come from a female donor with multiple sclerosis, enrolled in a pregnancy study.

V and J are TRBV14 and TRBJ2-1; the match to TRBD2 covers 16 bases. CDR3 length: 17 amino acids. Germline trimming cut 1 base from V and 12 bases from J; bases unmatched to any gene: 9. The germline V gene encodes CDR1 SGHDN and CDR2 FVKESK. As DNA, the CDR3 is TGTGCCAGCAGCCAAGCCGGGACTAGCGGGAGGGGCAGGGGGCAGTTCTTC. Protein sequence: CASSQAGTSGRGRGQFF.

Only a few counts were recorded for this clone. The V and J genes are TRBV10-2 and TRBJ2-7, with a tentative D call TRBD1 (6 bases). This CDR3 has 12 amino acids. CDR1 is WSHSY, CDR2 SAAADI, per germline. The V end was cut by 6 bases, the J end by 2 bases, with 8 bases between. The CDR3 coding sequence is TGCGCCAGCAGAGGGGGAGCCTACGAGCAGTACTTC. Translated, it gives CASRGGAYEQYF.

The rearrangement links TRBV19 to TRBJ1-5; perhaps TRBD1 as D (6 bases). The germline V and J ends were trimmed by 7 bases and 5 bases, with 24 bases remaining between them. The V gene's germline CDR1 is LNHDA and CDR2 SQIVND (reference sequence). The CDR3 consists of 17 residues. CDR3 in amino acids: CASIPDGGQLSYQPQHF. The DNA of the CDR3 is TGTGCCAGTATCCCTGACGGGGGGCAGCTCTCCTATCAGCCCCAGCATTTT.

For the CDR3, the DNA is TGCAGCGTTGAAGGGCCCGCCCAAAGCTCCTACAATGAGCAGTTCTTC. This codes for CSVEGPAQSSYNEQFF. This chain links TRBV29-1 with TRBJ2-1; D ambiguous. Trimming cost V 1 base and J 0 bases, with 13 bases left between them. The CDR3 consists of 16 residues. From germline, CDR1 is SQVTM and CDR2 ANQGSEA.

The CDR3 bases are TGTGCCAGCAGGGCGACAGGGGCGAAGGAAAAACTGTTTTTT. Protein: CASRATGAKEKLFF. This sequence joins TRBV7-2 and TRBJ1-4, with 8 bases matching TRBD1. In germline, CDR1 is SGHTA, CDR2 FQGNSA. V dropped 6 bases and J dropped 8; count of bases not matched to a gene: 8. CDR3 size: 14 residues. The full variable domain, with the rest looked up from reference TRBV7-2 and TRBJ1-4, is GAGVSQSPSNKVTEKGKDVELRCDPISGHTALYWYRQSLGQGLEFLIYFQGNSAPDKSGLPSDRFSAERTGGSVSTLTIQRTQQEDSAVYLCASRATGAKEKLFFGSGTQLSVL.

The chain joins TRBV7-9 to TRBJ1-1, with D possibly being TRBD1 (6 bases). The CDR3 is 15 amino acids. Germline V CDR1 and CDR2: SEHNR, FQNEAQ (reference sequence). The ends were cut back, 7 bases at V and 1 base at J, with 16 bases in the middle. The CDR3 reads CASTQRGGANTEAFF. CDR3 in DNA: TGTGCCAGCACCCAGCGCGGGGGGGCGAACACTGAAGCTTTCTTT.

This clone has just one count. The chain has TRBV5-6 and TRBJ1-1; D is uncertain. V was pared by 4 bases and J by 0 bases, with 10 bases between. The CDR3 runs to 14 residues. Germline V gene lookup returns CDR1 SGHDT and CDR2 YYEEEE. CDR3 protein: CASSVDTVNTEAFF. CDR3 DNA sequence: TGTGCCAGCAGCGTAGACACCGTGAACACTGAAGCTTTCTTT.

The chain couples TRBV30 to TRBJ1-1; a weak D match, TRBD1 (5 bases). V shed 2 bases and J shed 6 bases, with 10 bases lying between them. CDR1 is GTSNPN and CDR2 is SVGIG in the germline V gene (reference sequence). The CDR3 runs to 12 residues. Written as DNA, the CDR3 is TGTGCCTGGAGTATGGACACGGCTGAAGCTTTCTTT. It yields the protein CAWSMDTAEAFF.

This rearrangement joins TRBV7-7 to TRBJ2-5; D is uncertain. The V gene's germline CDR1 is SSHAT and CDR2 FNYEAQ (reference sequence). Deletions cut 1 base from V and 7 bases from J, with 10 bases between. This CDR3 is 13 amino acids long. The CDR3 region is CASSLVWRGTQYF. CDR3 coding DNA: TGTGCCAGCAGCTTAGTTTGGCGAGGGACCCAGTACTTC.

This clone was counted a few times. CDR3 in amino acids: CASSFLRQPQHF. The CDR3 DNA reads TGTGCCAGCAGCTTTCTACGTCAGCCCCAGCATTTT. This chain connects TRBV11-2 to TRBJ1-5; D is unclear. Trimming removed 3 bases at V and 6 bases at J, with 6 bases between. CDR1 is SGHAT, CDR2 FQNNGV, per germline. This CDR3 region has 12 residues.

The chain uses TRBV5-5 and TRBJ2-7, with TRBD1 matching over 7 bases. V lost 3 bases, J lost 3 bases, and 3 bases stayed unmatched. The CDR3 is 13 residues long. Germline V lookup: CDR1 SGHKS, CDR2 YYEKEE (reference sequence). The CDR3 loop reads CASSWDRSYEQYF. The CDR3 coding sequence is TGTGCCAGCAGCTGGGACAGAAGCTACGAGCAGTACTTC.

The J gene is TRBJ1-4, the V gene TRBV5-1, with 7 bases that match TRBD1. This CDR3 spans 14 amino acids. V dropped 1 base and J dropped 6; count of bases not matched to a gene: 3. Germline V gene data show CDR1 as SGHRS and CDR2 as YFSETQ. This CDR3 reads CASSLKGGDEKLFF. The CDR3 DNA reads TGCGCCAGCAGCTTGAAAGGGGGCGATGAAAAACTGTTTTTT.

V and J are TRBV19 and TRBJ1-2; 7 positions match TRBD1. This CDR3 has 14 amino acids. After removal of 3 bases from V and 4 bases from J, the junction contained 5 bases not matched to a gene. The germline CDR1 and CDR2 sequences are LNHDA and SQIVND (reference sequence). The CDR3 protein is CASSIQGQLYGYTF. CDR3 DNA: TGTGCCAGTAGTATCCAGGGACAGCTCTATGGCTACACCTTC.

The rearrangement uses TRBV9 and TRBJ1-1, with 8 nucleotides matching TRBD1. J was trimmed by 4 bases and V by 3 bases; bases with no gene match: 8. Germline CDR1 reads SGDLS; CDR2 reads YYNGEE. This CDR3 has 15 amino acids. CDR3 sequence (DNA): TGTGCCAGCAGCGGTGGGGACAGGAGGCCCACTGAAGCTTTCTTT. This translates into CASSGGDRRPTEAFF.

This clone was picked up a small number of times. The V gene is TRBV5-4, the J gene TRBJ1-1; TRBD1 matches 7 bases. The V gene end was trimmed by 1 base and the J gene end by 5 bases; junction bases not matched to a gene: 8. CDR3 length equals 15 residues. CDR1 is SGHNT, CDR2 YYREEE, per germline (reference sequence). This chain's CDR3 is CASSLRQGVSTEAFF. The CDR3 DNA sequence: TGTGCCAGCAGCTTGAGACAGGGAGTGAGTACTGAAGCTTTCTTT.

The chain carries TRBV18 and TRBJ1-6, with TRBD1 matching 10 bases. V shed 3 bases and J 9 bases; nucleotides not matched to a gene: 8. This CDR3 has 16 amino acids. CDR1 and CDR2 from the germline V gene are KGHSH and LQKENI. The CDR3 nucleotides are TGTGCCAGCTCACCTACCGGGACAGGGGTAGGTTCACCCCTCCACTTT. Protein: CASSPTGTGVGSPLHF.

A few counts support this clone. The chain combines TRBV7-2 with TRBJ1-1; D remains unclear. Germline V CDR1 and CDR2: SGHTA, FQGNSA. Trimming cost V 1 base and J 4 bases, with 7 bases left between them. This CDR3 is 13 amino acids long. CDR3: CASSLEEGTEAFF. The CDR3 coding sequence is TGTGCCAGCAGCTTAGAAGAGGGCACTGAAGCTTTCTTT.

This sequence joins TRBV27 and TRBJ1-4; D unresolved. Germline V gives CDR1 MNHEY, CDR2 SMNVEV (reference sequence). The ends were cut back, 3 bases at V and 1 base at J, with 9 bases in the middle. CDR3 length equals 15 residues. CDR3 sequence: CASSFKRETNEKLFF. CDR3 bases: TGTGCCAGCAGTTTTAAGAGGGAAACTAATGAAAAACTGTTTTTT.

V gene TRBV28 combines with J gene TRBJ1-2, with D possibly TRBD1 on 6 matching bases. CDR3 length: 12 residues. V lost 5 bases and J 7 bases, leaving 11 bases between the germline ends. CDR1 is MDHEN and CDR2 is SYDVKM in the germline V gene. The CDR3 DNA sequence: TGTGCCAGCAGTCAAACAGGGTCTGGCTACACCTTC. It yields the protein CASSQTGSGYTF.

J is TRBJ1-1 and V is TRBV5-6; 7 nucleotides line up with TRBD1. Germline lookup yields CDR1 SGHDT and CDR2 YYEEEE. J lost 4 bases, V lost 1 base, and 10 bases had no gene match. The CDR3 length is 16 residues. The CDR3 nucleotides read TGTGCCAGCAGCTTGTTAACAGGGGCTGGCGGCACTGAAGCTTTCTTT. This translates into CASSLLTGAGGTEAFF.

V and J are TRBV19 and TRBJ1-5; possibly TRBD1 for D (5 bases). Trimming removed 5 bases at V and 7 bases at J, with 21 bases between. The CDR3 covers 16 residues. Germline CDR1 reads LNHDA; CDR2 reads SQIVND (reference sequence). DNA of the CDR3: TGTGCCAGTAGTCCCCTGGGGATGGGGCAAAGCCAGCCCCAGCATTTT. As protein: CASSPLGMGQSQPQHF.

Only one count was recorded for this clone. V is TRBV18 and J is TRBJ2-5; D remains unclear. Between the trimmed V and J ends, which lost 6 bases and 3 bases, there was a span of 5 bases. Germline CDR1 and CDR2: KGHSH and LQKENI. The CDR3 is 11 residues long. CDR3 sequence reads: CASSRKETQYF. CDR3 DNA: TGTGCCAGCTCCAGAAAAGAGACCCAGTACTTC.

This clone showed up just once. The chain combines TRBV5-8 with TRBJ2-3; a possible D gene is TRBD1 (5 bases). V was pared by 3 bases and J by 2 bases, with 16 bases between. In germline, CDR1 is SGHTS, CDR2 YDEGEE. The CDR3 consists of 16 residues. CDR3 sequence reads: CASSSGAGLLTDTQYF. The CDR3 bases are TGTGCCAGCAGCTCCGGAGCAGGGCTCCTCACAGATACGCAGTATTTT. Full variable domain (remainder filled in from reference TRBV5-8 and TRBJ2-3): EAGVTQSPTHLIKTRGQQATLRCSPISGHTSVYWYQQALGLGLQFLLWYDEGEERNRGNFPPRFSGRQFPNYSSELNVNALELEDSALYLCASSSGAGLLTDTQYFGPGTRLTVL.

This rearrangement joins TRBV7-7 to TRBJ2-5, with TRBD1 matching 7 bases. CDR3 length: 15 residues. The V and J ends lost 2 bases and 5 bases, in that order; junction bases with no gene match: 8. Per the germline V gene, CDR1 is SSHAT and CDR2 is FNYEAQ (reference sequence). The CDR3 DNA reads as TGTGCCAGCAGCTTACAGGGACAGCCCCGGGAGACCCAGTACTTC. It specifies CASSLQGQPRETQYF.

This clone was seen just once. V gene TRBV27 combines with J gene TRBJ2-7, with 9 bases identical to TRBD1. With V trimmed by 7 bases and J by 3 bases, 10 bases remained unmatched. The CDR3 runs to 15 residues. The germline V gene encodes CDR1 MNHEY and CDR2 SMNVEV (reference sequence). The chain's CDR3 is CASIKWGTGHYEQYF. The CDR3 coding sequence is TGTGCCAGCATCAAATGGGGGACAGGGCACTACGAGCAGTACTTC.

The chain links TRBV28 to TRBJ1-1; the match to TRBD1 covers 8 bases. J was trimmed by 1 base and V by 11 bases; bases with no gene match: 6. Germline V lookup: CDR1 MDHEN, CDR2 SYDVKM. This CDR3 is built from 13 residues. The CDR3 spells CASTGQGNTEAFF. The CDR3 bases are TGTGCCTCAACAGGACAGGGGAACACTGAAGCTTTCTTT.